This T cell receptor beta chain comes out of a study of cytomegalovirus exposure and HLA in healthy donors. Germline V gene sequence: CDR1 SEHNR, CDR2 FQNEAQ (reference sequence). V lost 8 bases and J 12 bases, leaving 8 bases between the germline ends. CDR3 size: 9 residues. A multiplex PCR was run with 60 Vbeta primers and 13 Jbeta primers. Sequenced by immunoSEQ multiplex PCR; TCRdb stores in-frame clones only, minus some. The profile shows over 150,000 clones, more than 80% of them singletons. Sequenced sample: PBMCs. The genes are TRBV7-9 and TRBJ2-1; tentative D call: TRBD2 (6 bases). The sequence came from a boy aged 5-17 years in good health and CMV-seronegative. DNA of the CDR3: TGTGCCAGCCGGGAGCTGCAGTTCTTC. Encoded protein: CASRELQFF.